A selection of T cell receptor beta chains follows, all from one sample in a study of cytomegalovirus exposure and HLA in healthy donors. Profiled with immunoSEQ multiplex PCR; TCRdb holds only in-frame clones, not every one. The sample has approximately 140,000 clones, roughly 80% seen once. Material for sequencing was PBMCs. These receptors were obtained from a man in his forties in good health and CMV-seronegative. CDR3s include the opening cysteine and the closing phenylalanine or tryptophan. Each record gives: D gene, clone size, V gene, J gene, CDR3 protein, CDR3 DNA. D genes are given only for firm matches. For some rows the clone size is stated as once, few or many, or as a class when expanded; others skip it.

d_call: NA
clone_size: NA
v_call: TRBV4-1
j_call: TRBJ1-6
cdr3_aa: CASSQDGRELGSYNSPLHF
cdr3_nt: TGCGCCAGCAGCCAAGATGGGAGGGAACTCGGCTCCTATAATTCACCCCTCCACTTT

d_call: TRBD2
clone_size: NA
v_call: TRBV28
j_call: TRBJ2-5
cdr3_aa: CASNSGVAPRETQYF
cdr3_nt: TGTGCCAGCAATAGCGGGGTGGCCCCACGGGAGACCCAGTACTTC

d_call: TRBD1
clone_size: NA
v_call: TRBV10-3
j_call: TRBJ2-1
cdr3_aa: CAISRQGWSNEQFF
cdr3_nt: TGTGCCATCAGTAGACAGGGGTGGAGCAATGAGCAGTTCTTC

d_call: NA
clone_size: NA
v_call: TRBV7-3
j_call: TRBJ2-7
cdr3_aa: CASSSSPRYEQYF
cdr3_nt: TGTGCCAGCAGTTCCAGTCCCAGGTACGAGCAGTACTTC

d_call: NA
clone_size: NA
v_call: TRBV6-5
j_call: TRBJ1-3
cdr3_aa: CASSRTLAAGNTIYF
cdr3_nt: TGTGCCAGCAGTAGAACCTTGGCGGCTGGAAACACCATATATTTT

d_call: TRBD1
clone_size: NA
v_call: TRBV6-1
j_call: TRBJ2-5
cdr3_aa: CASSVRQGVEIQYF
cdr3_nt: TGTGCCAGCAGTGTGCGACAGGGAGTGGAGATCCAGTACTTC

d_call: TRBD1
clone_size: NA
v_call: TRBV4-1
j_call: TRBJ1-5
cdr3_aa: CASSRTPGGRGQPQHF
cdr3_nt: TGCGCCAGCAGCCGGACCCCAGGGGGCAGGGGTCAGCCCCAGCATTTT

d_call: TRBD1
clone_size: NA
v_call: TRBV2
j_call: TRBJ1-2
cdr3_aa: CASSENRGSNYGYTF
cdr3_nt: TGTGCCAGCAGTGAAAACAGGGGGAGCAACTATGGCTACACCTTC

d_call: TRBD2
clone_size: once
v_call: TRBV4-3
j_call: TRBJ2-3
cdr3_aa: CASSQSPGGLGRADTQYF
cdr3_nt: TGCGCCAGCAGCCAATCGCCGGGGGGGCTTGGGAGGGCAGATACGCAGTATTTT

d_call: TRBD1
clone_size: NA
v_call: TRBV5-4
j_call: TRBJ2-7
cdr3_aa: CASSLVYQGAYEQYF
cdr3_nt: TGTGCCAGCAGCTTGGTATACCAGGGGGCCTACGAGCAGTACTTC

d_call: TRBD2
clone_size: NA
v_call: TRBV18
j_call: TRBJ2-1
cdr3_aa: CASSPPRAGGFNEQFF
cdr3_nt: TGTGCCAGCTCGCCCCCAAGAGCGGGGGGGTTCAATGAGCAGTTCTTC

d_call: NA
clone_size: NA
v_call: TRBV19
j_call: TRBJ1-6
cdr3_aa: CASHAGSNSPLHF
cdr3_nt: TGTGCCAGTCACGCGGGTAGTAATTCACCCCTCCACTTT

d_call: NA
clone_size: NA
v_call: TRBV2
j_call: TRBJ1-5
cdr3_aa: CASSETGGGGPQHF
cdr3_nt: TGTGCCAGCAGTGAAACGGGAGGCGGCGGGCCCCAGCATTTT

d_call: TRBD2
clone_size: once
v_call: TRBV9
j_call: TRBJ2-5
cdr3_aa: CASSVGFSGGGETQYF
cdr3_nt: TGTGCCAGCAGCGTAGGGTTTAGCGGGGGCGGAGAGACCCAGTACTTC

d_call: TRBD1
clone_size: NA
v_call: TRBV18
j_call: TRBJ1-4
cdr3_aa: CASSLGAGTGGPATNEKLFF
cdr3_nt: TGTGCCAGCTCCCTTGGAGCCGGGACAGGGGGCCCGGCGACTAATGAAAAACTGTTTTTT

d_call: NA
clone_size: NA
v_call: TRBV19
j_call: TRBJ2-7
cdr3_aa: CASSTQGNEQYF
cdr3_nt: TGTGCCAGTAGTACTCAGGGGAACGAGCAGTACTTC

d_call: NA
clone_size: NA
v_call: TRBV2
j_call: TRBJ1-1
cdr3_aa: CASSEGGQIPEAFF
cdr3_nt: TGTGCCAGCAGTGAGGGGGGTCAGATCCCAGAAGCTTTCTTT

d_call: TRBD2
clone_size: NA
v_call: TRBV13
j_call: TRBJ2-3
cdr3_aa: CASSSGLAGVSSTDTQYF
cdr3_nt: TGTGCCAGCAGCTCGGGACTAGCGGGGGTCTCTAGCACAGATACGCAGTATTTT

d_call: TRBD1
clone_size: NA
v_call: TRBV19
j_call: TRBJ2-1
cdr3_aa: CASSLGTGRSYNEQFF
cdr3_nt: TGTGCCAGTAGCCTAGGGACAGGGAGGTCCTACAATGAGCAGTTCTTC

d_call: TRBD1
clone_size: NA
v_call: TRBV19
j_call: TRBJ2-1
cdr3_aa: CASSKTGAEYEQFF
cdr3_nt: TGTGCCAGTAGTAAGACAGGGGCAGAATATGAGCAGTTCTTC

d_call: NA
clone_size: NA
v_call: TRBV9
j_call: TRBJ1-3
cdr3_aa: CASSVGPLDRLAGNTIYF
cdr3_nt: TGTGCCAGCAGCGTAGGGCCACTTGACAGGCTGGCTGGAAACACCATATATTTT

d_call: NA
clone_size: NA
v_call: TRBV19
j_call: TRBJ2-2
cdr3_aa: CASSSQGLRGELFF
cdr3_nt: TGTGCCAGTAGTAGCCAGGGCCTCCGCGGGGAGCTGTTTTTT

d_call: NA
clone_size: NA
v_call: TRBV7-9
j_call: TRBJ1-3
cdr3_aa: CASSLRTPRAGNTIYF
cdr3_nt: TGTGCCAGCAGCCTCAGGACACCTCGCGCCGGAAACACCATATATTTT

d_call: NA
clone_size: NA
v_call: TRBV7-2
j_call: TRBJ1-2
cdr3_aa: CASSQQGFDYGYTF
cdr3_nt: TGTGCCAGCAGCCAACAGGGATTCGACTATGGCTACACCTTC

d_call: TRBD1
clone_size: NA
v_call: TRBV25-1
j_call: TRBJ1-4
cdr3_aa: CASSGGQGLHEKLFF
cdr3_nt: TGTGCCAGCAGTGGTGGACAGGGTTTACATGAAAAACTGTTTTTT

d_call: TRBD1
clone_size: NA
v_call: TRBV29-1
j_call: TRBJ1-2
cdr3_aa: CSVTTGQGDGYTF
cdr3_nt: TGCAGCGTTACCACGGGACAGGGAGATGGCTACACCTTC

d_call: TRBD1
clone_size: NA
v_call: TRBV6-5
j_call: TRBJ1-3
cdr3_aa: CASSPGQGNTIYF
cdr3_nt: TGTGCCAGCAGCCCCGGACAGGGGAACACCATATATTTT

d_call: NA
clone_size: NA
v_call: TRBV9
j_call: TRBJ2-2
cdr3_aa: CASAGLRDTGELFF
cdr3_nt: TGTGCCAGCGCGGGCCTGAGGGACACCGGGGAGCTGTTTTTT

d_call: NA
clone_size: few
v_call: TRBV18
j_call: TRBJ2-7
cdr3_aa: CASSPRGSEQYF
cdr3_nt: TGTGCCAGCTCACCACGCGGTAGCGAGCAGTACTTC

d_call: NA
clone_size: NA
v_call: TRBV2
j_call: TRBJ2-5
cdr3_aa: CASRPGIQETQYF
cdr3_nt: TGTGCCAGCAGGCCCGGGATTCAAGAGACCCAGTACTTC

d_call: NA
clone_size: NA
v_call: TRBV4-2
j_call: TRBJ1-3
cdr3_aa: CASSPTVGAGGNTIYF
cdr3_nt: TGTGCCAGCAGCCCTACTGTGGGGGCGGGCGGAAACACCATATATTTT

d_call: NA
clone_size: NA
v_call: TRBV6-5
j_call: TRBJ2-5
cdr3_aa: CASSYSQGGETQYF
cdr3_nt: TGTGCCAGCAGTTACTCCCAGGGAGGAGAGACCCAGTACTTC

d_call: TRBD2
clone_size: NA
v_call: TRBV5-1
j_call: TRBJ2-5
cdr3_aa: CASSPVAGGLEETQYF
cdr3_nt: TGCGCCAGCAGCCCGGTAGCGGGGGGGCTGGAAGAGACCCAGTACTTC

d_call: NA
clone_size: NA
v_call: TRBV5-6
j_call: TRBJ2-2
cdr3_aa: CASSLGLLNTGELFF
cdr3_nt: TGTGCCAGCAGCTTGGGACTATTAAACACCGGGGAGCTGTTTTTT

d_call: NA
clone_size: NA
v_call: TRBV7-2
j_call: TRBJ1-6
cdr3_aa: CASSLLIPRSPLHF
cdr3_nt: TGTGCCAGCAGCTTACTTATCCCTCGTTCACCCCTCCACTTT

d_call: TRBD1
clone_size: NA
v_call: TRBV6-5
j_call: TRBJ1-1
cdr3_aa: CASSYLGQASRGAFF
cdr3_nt: TGTGCCAGCAGTTACTTGGGACAGGCATCTAGGGGGGCTTTCTTT

d_call: TRBD1
clone_size: NA
v_call: TRBV5-1
j_call: TRBJ1-3
cdr3_aa: CASSLAGTGSTIYF
cdr3_nt: TGCGCCAGCAGCTTGGCCGGGACAGGGAGCACCATATATTTT

d_call: NA
clone_size: NA
v_call: TRBV7-2
j_call: TRBJ1-3
cdr3_aa: CASSLAAGFSGNTIYF
cdr3_nt: TGTGCCAGCAGCTTAGCGGCGGGCTTCTCTGGAAACACCATATATTTT

d_call: NA
clone_size: NA
v_call: TRBV6-6
j_call: TRBJ2-1
cdr3_aa: CASSLRTPEGRFF
cdr3_nt: TGTGCCAGCAGCCTACGGACCCCCGAGGGTAGGTTCTTC

d_call: TRBD1
clone_size: NA
v_call: TRBV9
j_call: TRBJ1-5
cdr3_aa: CASSGQGVSNQPQHF
cdr3_nt: TGTGCCAGCAGCGGACAGGGAGTAAGCAATCAGCCCCAGCATTTT

d_call: TRBD2
clone_size: NA
v_call: TRBV7-2
j_call: TRBJ2-2
cdr3_aa: CASSFGLAGGGTGELFF
cdr3_nt: TGTGCCAGCAGTTTCGGACTAGCGGGGGGGGGAACCGGGGAGCTGTTTTTT

d_call: TRBD1
clone_size: NA
v_call: TRBV4-1
j_call: TRBJ2-7
cdr3_aa: CASSQVTGNSYEQYF
cdr3_nt: TGCGCCAGCAGCCAAGTGACAGGGAACTCCTACGAGCAGTACTTC

d_call: NA
clone_size: NA
v_call: TRBV20-1
j_call: TRBJ2-7
cdr3_aa: CSARGAGEQYF
cdr3_nt: TGCAGTGCTAGGGGGGCCGGCGAGCAGTACTTC

d_call: NA
clone_size: NA
v_call: TRBV19
j_call: TRBJ1-2
cdr3_aa: CASTVTGSNYGYTF
cdr3_nt: TGTGCCAGTACGGTTACAGGTTCTAACTATGGCTACACCTTC

d_call: NA
clone_size: once
v_call: TRBV11-2
j_call: TRBJ1-4
cdr3_aa: CASSPEAGINEKLFF
cdr3_nt: TGTGCCAGCAGCCCAGAGGCAGGGATTAATGAAAAACTGTTTTTT

d_call: NA
clone_size: NA
v_call: TRBV18
j_call: TRBJ1-3
cdr3_aa: CASSPIRGMAFENSGNTIYF
cdr3_nt: TGTGCCAGCTCACCCATAAGGGGAATGGCTTTCGAAAACTCTGGAAACACCATATATTTT

d_call: NA
clone_size: few
v_call: TRBV5-1
j_call: TRBJ1-6
cdr3_aa: CASSLEAGPSSYNSPLHF
cdr3_nt: TGCGCCAGCAGCTTGGAGGCAGGCCCCAGCTCCTATAATTCACCCCTCCACTTT

d_call: NA
clone_size: NA
v_call: TRBV13
j_call: TRBJ1-2
cdr3_aa: CASSPTPGDALYGYTF
cdr3_nt: TGTGCCAGCAGCCCTACCCCGGGGGACGCTCTCTATGGCTACACCTTC

d_call: TRBD1
clone_size: NA
v_call: TRBV5-1
j_call: TRBJ1-1
cdr3_aa: CASSQNRDRGSEAFF
cdr3_nt: TGCGCCAGCAGCCAGAATCGGGACAGGGGAAGTGAAGCTTTCTTT

d_call: NA
clone_size: NA
v_call: TRBV4-3
j_call: TRBJ1-6
cdr3_aa: CASSQERNSPLHF
cdr3_nt: TGCGCCAGCAGCCAAGAGCGGAATTCACCCCTCCACTTT